This T cell receptor (beta chain) appears in the sequencing data of a study of T cell changes during pregnancy in multiple sclerosis. Germline CDR1 and CDR2: LGHNA and YNFKEQ. V was shortened by 0 bases and J by 11 bases, with 13 bases between the two germline ends. The CDR3 sequence is 13 residues long. Assay used: immunoSEQ multiplex PCR; TCRdb lists only in-frame clones, some missing. The sample holds some 41,000 clones; around 89% are singletons and the top ten take roughly 0.5%. The chain employs TRBV4-2 and TRBJ1-2; no reliable D call. The sequence was obtained from a female donor with multiple sclerosis, enrolled in a pregnancy study. Sequencing was performed on CD4+ T cells from peripheral blood mononuclear cells, taken in the first trimester of pregnancy. CDR3 nucleotides: TGTGCCAGCAGCCAAGAATTGAGGCGGGCATACACCTTC. Its protein is CASSQELRRAYTF.